Listed below are T cell receptor beta chains from one sample, sequenced in a study of molecular identifiers for immune sequencing clone quantification. Via MiXCR, TCRdb re-called the PCR reads, giving one row per CDR3 protein. The profile shows over 600,000 distinct CDR3 sequences, around 20% of them singletons. Specimen: naive CD8+ T cells from blood, with Jurkat cell RNA spiked in. All receptors derive from a human donor in good health. Some libraries in this study had Jurkat cell RNA spiked in. The CDR3 runs from the conserved cysteine through the conserved F or W. A D gene is named only where the DNA matches it firmly. Size tells how often a clone was seen (once, few, many) or the class of an expanded clone, and some rows leave it out.

V gene: TRBV24-1; clone size: once; J gene: TRBJ1-5; D gene: -; CDR3 protein: CATSDDTHSGADQPQHF; CDR3 DNA: TGTGCCACCAGTGATGACACGCATTCGGGGGCAGACCAGCCCCAGCATTTT
V gene: TRBV19; clone size: many; J gene: TRBJ2-5; D gene: -; CDR3 protein: CASRPPERETQYF; CDR3 DNA: TGTGCCAGTAGGCCGCCGGAGAGAGAGACCCAGTACTTC
V gene: TRBV13; clone size: many; J gene: TRBJ2-7; D gene: -; CDR3 protein: CASSFEYEQYF; CDR3 DNA: TGTGCCAGCAGCTTTGAGTACGAGCAGTACTTC
V gene: TRBV7-6; clone size: many; J gene: TRBJ2-6; D gene: -; CDR3 protein: CASSSSYSKQGPSGANVLTF; CDR3 DNA: TGTGCCAGCAGCTCATCATACTCTAAACAGGGCCCCTCTGGGGCCAACGTCCTGACTTTC
V gene: TRBV23-1; clone size: many; J gene: TRBJ1-1; D gene: -; CDR3 protein: CASPRGSVNTEAFF; CDR3 DNA: TGCGCCAGTCCCCGGGGGTCCGTGAACACTGAAGCTTTCTTT
V gene: TRBV25-1; clone size: many; J gene: TRBJ2-3; D gene: -; CDR3 protein: CASSFAGLDTQYF; CDR3 DNA: TGTGCCAGCAGCTTTGCAGGGTTGGATACGCAGTATTTT
V gene: TRBV18; clone size: many; J gene: TRBJ1-5; D gene: -; CDR3 protein: CASTDGEGPQHF; CDR3 DNA: TGTGCCAGCACAGATGGAGAGGGTCCCCAGCATTTT
V gene: TRBV13; clone size: many; J gene: TRBJ2-3; D gene: TRBD2; CDR3 protein: CASSLAAGDDTQYF; CDR3 DNA: TGTGCCAGCAGCTTAGCAGCGGGGGACGATACGCAGTATTTT
V gene: TRBV4-3; clone size: many; J gene: TRBJ1-3; D gene: -; CDR3 protein: CASSQVGGDMAGNTIYF; CDR3 DNA: TGCGCCAGCAGCCAAGTCGGTGGCGACATGGCAGGAAACACCATATATTTT
V gene: TRBV11-2; clone size: many; J gene: TRBJ2-5; D gene: -; CDR3 protein: CASSRRQQETQYF; CDR3 DNA: TGTGCCAGCAGCCGAAGACAGCAAGAGACCCAGTACTTC
V gene: TRBV27; clone size: many; J gene: TRBJ2-7; D gene: -; CDR3 protein: CASSSAPRVSYEQYF; CDR3 DNA: TGTGCCAGCAGTTCGGCCCCGCGGGTTTCCTACGAGCAGTACTTC
V gene: TRBV20-1; clone size: many; J gene: TRBJ2-1; D gene: -; CDR3 protein: CSAHHRGGNLNEQFF; CDR3 DNA: TGCAGTGCCCACCACAGGGGCGGGAATTTAAATGAGCAGTTCTTC
V gene: TRBV29-1; clone size: many; J gene: TRBJ1-1; D gene: TRBD1; CDR3 protein: CSVEDDRAGAFF; CDR3 DNA: TGCAGCGTTGAAGACGACAGGGCTGGAGCTTTCTTT
V gene: TRBV19; clone size: many; J gene: TRBJ2-7; D gene: -; CDR3 protein: CASSIDSKDSYEQYF; CDR3 DNA: TGTGCCAGTAGTATAGATTCGAAGGACAGCTACGAGCAGTACTTC
V gene: TRBV19; clone size: few; J gene: TRBJ1-4; D gene: TRBD1; CDR3 protein: CAAKGATTGRIGEKLFF; CDR3 DNA: TGTGCCGCCAAGGGGGCCACGACAGGGCGGATCGGTGAAAAACTGTTTTTT
V gene: TRBV15; clone size: few; J gene: TRBJ2-7; D gene: TRBD1; CDR3 protein: CATSKTGTGVRSYEQYF; CDR3 DNA: TGTGCCACCAGCAAAACCGGGACAGGTGTCCGTTCCTACGAGCAGTACTTC
V gene: TRBV5-4; clone size: many; J gene: TRBJ2-7; D gene: -; CDR3 protein: CASSLSGASSYEQYF; CDR3 DNA: TGTGCCAGCAGCTTGTCCGGGGCAAGCTCCTACGAGCAGTACTTC
V gene: TRBV5-1; clone size: many; J gene: TRBJ1-1; D gene: -; CDR3 protein: CASSLVWQGDTEAFF; CDR3 DNA: TGCGCCAGCAGCTTGGTTTGGCAGGGTGACACTGAAGCTTTCTTT
V gene: TRBV28; clone size: many; J gene: TRBJ2-7; D gene: -; CDR3 protein: CASTPLGARGVAYEQYF; CDR3 DNA: TGTGCCAGCACTCCTCTCGGCGCCCGCGGGGTAGCCTACGAGCAGTACTTC
V gene: TRBV16; clone size: many; J gene: TRBJ2-6; D gene: TRBD1; CDR3 protein: CASSQLTGLGANVLTF; CDR3 DNA: TGTGCCAGCAGCCAACTGACAGGGCTTGGGGCCAACGTCCTGACTTTC
V gene: TRBV12-3/TRBV12-4; clone size: -; J gene: TRBJ2-1; D gene: TRBD2; CDR3 protein: CASTIGRDEQFF; CDR3 DNA: TGTGCCAGCACCATTGGGAGGGATGAGCAGTTCTTC
V gene: TRBV11-3; clone size: few; J gene: TRBJ2-1; D gene: TRBD1; CDR3 protein: CASSLEGTGGSPEQFF; CDR3 DNA: TGTGCCAGCAGCTTAGAGGGGACAGGGGGCTCCCCTGAGCAGTTCTTC
V gene: TRBV27; clone size: many; J gene: TRBJ1-1; D gene: TRBD1; CDR3 protein: CASSPGGLTEAFF; CDR3 DNA: TGTGCCAGCAGCCCAGGGGGCCTCACTGAAGCTTTCTTT
V gene: TRBV30; clone size: few; J gene: TRBJ2-7; D gene: TRBD1; CDR3 protein: CAWSPRDRGSWEQYF; CDR3 DNA: TGTGCCTGGAGCCCCAGGGACAGGGGATCGTGGGAGCAGTACTTC
V gene: TRBV13; clone size: -; J gene: TRBJ2-7; D gene: -; CDR3 protein: CASDQRLGVAGYEQYF; CDR3 DNA: TGTGCCAGCGACCAAAGGTTGGGTGTAGCCGGTTACGAGCAGTACTTC
V gene: TRBV12-3/TRBV12-4; clone size: -; J gene: TRBJ2-5; D gene: TRBD1; CDR3 protein: CASSTPRGQETQYF; CDR3 DNA: TGTGCCAGCAGTACACCCAGGGGGCAAGAGACCCAGTACTTC
V gene: TRBV5-4; clone size: many; J gene: TRBJ2-7; D gene: -; CDR3 protein: CASSLSGGREQYF; CDR3 DNA: TGTGCCAGCAGCTTGAGTGGGGGTCGCGAGCAGTACTTC
V gene: TRBV6-2/TRBV6-3; clone size: many; J gene: TRBJ2-7; D gene: TRBD2; CDR3 protein: CASSYGLEGYEQYF; CDR3 DNA: TGTGCCAGCAGTTATGGACTAGAGGGGTACGAGCAGTACTTC
V gene: TRBV29-1; clone size: few; J gene: TRBJ2-1; D gene: TRBD2; CDR3 protein: CSVEAGLAGVNEQFF; CDR3 DNA: TGCAGCGTTGAAGCCGGACTAGCGGGAGTAAATGAGCAGTTCTTC
V gene: TRBV7-8; clone size: many; J gene: TRBJ2-7; D gene: -; CDR3 protein: CASSLRPLYEQYF; CDR3 DNA: TGTGCCAGCAGCTTAAGGCCCCTCTACGAGCAGTACTTC
V gene: TRBV27; clone size: -; J gene: TRBJ1-4; D gene: -; CDR3 protein: CASSSFTGNEKLFF; CDR3 DNA: TGTGCCAGCAGTTCTTTTACAGGGAATGAAAAACTGTTTTTT
V gene: TRBV3-1; clone size: many; J gene: TRBJ2-7; D gene: TRBD1; CDR3 protein: CASSPKPRGQGVYEQYF; CDR3 DNA: TGTGCCAGCAGCCCGAAACCCCGCGGACAGGGGGTTTACGAGCAGTACTTC
V gene: TRBV2; clone size: many; J gene: TRBJ2-3; D gene: TRBD2; CDR3 protein: CASSGSVASGRARTDTQYF; CDR3 DNA: TGTGCCAGCAGTGGAAGCGTGGCTAGCGGGAGGGCCCGCACAGATACGCAGTATTTT
V gene: TRBV4-1; clone size: many; J gene: TRBJ1-6; D gene: TRBD1; CDR3 protein: CASSQGQGASYNSPLHF; CDR3 DNA: TGCGCCAGCAGCCAGGGACAGGGGGCCTCCTATAATTCACCCCTCCACTTT
V gene: TRBV3-1; clone size: many; J gene: TRBJ2-2; D gene: TRBD1; CDR3 protein: CASSQDAGTGGRTGELFF; CDR3 DNA: TGTGCCAGCAGCCAAGACGCCGGGACAGGGGGCAGAACCGGGGAGCTGTTTTTT
V gene: TRBV7-2; clone size: many; J gene: TRBJ2-7; D gene: TRBD1; CDR3 protein: CASSSGTGGAWEQYF; CDR3 DNA: TGTGCCAGCAGCTCCGGGACAGGGGGCGCGTGGGAGCAGTACTTC
V gene: TRBV15; clone size: -; J gene: TRBJ1-5; D gene: -; CDR3 protein: CATSRGLGALPQHF; CDR3 DNA: TGTGCCACCAGCAGAGGCCTCGGGGCTCTCCCCCAGCATTTT
V gene: TRBV29-1; clone size: many; J gene: TRBJ2-3; D gene: TRBD2; CDR3 protein: CSLLGSGGTDTQYF; CDR3 DNA: TGCAGCCTCCTTGGGAGCGGGGGAACAGATACGCAGTATTTT
V gene: TRBV29-1; clone size: many; J gene: TRBJ2-1; D gene: -; CDR3 protein: CSVLRNNEQFF; CDR3 DNA: TGCAGCGTTCTCCGGAACAATGAGCAGTTCTTC
V gene: TRBV5-4; clone size: many; J gene: TRBJ2-7; D gene: TRBD1; CDR3 protein: CASSWTTGGEQYF; CDR3 DNA: TGTGCCAGCAGCTGGACTACAGGGGGCGAGCAGTACTTC
V gene: TRBV19; clone size: few; J gene: TRBJ1-5; D gene: -; CDR3 protein: CASSFPARGIGNQPQHF; CDR3 DNA: TGTGCCAGTAGTTTTCCAGCCCGAGGGATAGGGAATCAGCCCCAGCATTTT
V gene: TRBV20-1; clone size: many; J gene: TRBJ2-7; D gene: -; CDR3 protein: CSAPMVQLTYEQYF; CDR3 DNA: TGCAGTGCTCCCATGGTCCAACTCACCTACGAGCAGTACTTC
V gene: TRBV7-9; clone size: many; J gene: TRBJ2-2; D gene: -; CDR3 protein: CASSLFTTTGELFF; CDR3 DNA: TGTGCCAGCAGCTTATTCACCACTACCGGGGAGCTGTTTTTT
V gene: TRBV6-2/TRBV6-3; clone size: -; J gene: TRBJ1-2; D gene: -; CDR3 protein: CASNKPTGLYGYTF; CDR3 DNA: TGTGCCAGCAATAAACCTACAGGGCTCTATGGCTACACCTTC
V gene: TRBV30; clone size: once; J gene: TRBJ2-7; D gene: TRBD1; CDR3 protein: CAWSATRFWGQHSYEQHF; CDR3 DNA: TGTGCCTGGAGTGCCACACGCTTTTGGGGACAGCACTCCTACGAGCAGCACTTC
V gene: TRBV6-1; clone size: -; J gene: TRBJ1-1; D gene: TRBD1; CDR3 protein: CASRRDRGLTYTEAFF; CDR3 DNA: TGTGCCAGCAGAAGGGACAGGGGGCTAACGTACACTGAAGCTTTCTTT
V gene: TRBV3-1; clone size: -; J gene: TRBJ1-1; D gene: -; CDR3 protein: CASTPVEDTEAFF; CDR3 DNA: TGTGCCAGCACCCCAGTAGAGGACACTGAAGCTTTCTTT
V gene: TRBV11-3; clone size: few; J gene: TRBJ2-4; D gene: TRBD1; CDR3 protein: CASSPTSGTGILSGKNIQYF; CDR3 DNA: TGTGCCAGCAGCCCCACGTCGGGGACAGGGATCCTATCCGGCAAAAACATTCAGTACTTC
V gene: TRBV5-6; clone size: many; J gene: TRBJ2-2; D gene: -; CDR3 protein: CASSLRDLLTGELFF; CDR3 DNA: TGTGCCAGCAGCCTTAGGGACCTCCTGACCGGGGAGCTGTTTTTT
V gene: TRBV19; clone size: -; J gene: TRBJ2-7; D gene: TRBD1; CDR3 protein: CASSSGTGTIYEQYF; CDR3 DNA: TGTGCCAGTAGTTCCGGGACAGGGACTATCTACGAGCAGTACTTC